Listed below are T cell receptor beta chains from one sample, sequenced in a study of human T cells and chemical hapten exposure. TCRdb fed the RACE reads into MiXCR, producing one record per CDR3 protein. This sample carries some 49,000 distinct CDR3 sequences, approximately 9.6% of them seen once, and the ten largest clones take 9.6%. Sample: whole blood, taken in connection with sensitization to the hapten diphenylcyclopropenone (DPC). The receptors were gathered from a woman in her 30s with alopecia areata. Some clones in this sample may be carry-over from other donors' samples. Each CDR3 is given with its conserved first and last residue. A D gene is named only where the DNA matches it firmly. The size field is filled for only some rows; it gives once, few, many or a size class.

CASSYAPSWVYSNQPQHF | NA | TRBV6-2/TRBV6-3 | few
CASSYEEVIEQYF | NA | TRBV6-2/TRBV6-3 | many
CASSYGRMNTEAFF | NA | TRBV6-5 | few
CASSEYFSGTGPSGNTIYF | TRBD1 | TRBV25-1 | few
CASSGNRGRTGELFF | TRBD1 | TRBV2 | few
CSARVYEQYF | NA | TRBV20-1 | many
CASSFLGEGEYF | NA | TRBV11-2 | NA
CASSPFDRAGANVLTF | TRBD1 | TRBV18 | NA
CAISGTRDHEKLFF | NA | TRBV10-3 | many
CASSVLGRGGQDEQFF | TRBD2 | TRBV9 | few
CASSQNGGTGELFF | NA | TRBV12-3/TRBV12-4 | many
CASSQDPTLAGAYEQYF | TRBD2 | TRBV4-2 | many
CASSPSGSSYEQYF | NA | TRBV18 | many
CASSERGGGGYNEQFF | TRBD2 | TRBV2 | NA
CASGTRDREGTEAFF | TRBD1 | TRBV12-3/TRBV12-4 | NA
CAISEGAYNEQFF | NA | TRBV10-3 | few
CASSITGRGETQYF | NA | TRBV12-3/TRBV12-4 | few
CSARSGDRKYEQYF | TRBD1 | TRBV20-1 | many
CASSQAYGGGSSPLHF | NA | TRBV4-2 | many
CASSPGLAGALSYEQYF | TRBD2 | TRBV12-3/TRBV12-4 | NA
CATSTRDRDQPQHF | TRBD1 | TRBV15 | NA
CASSNTRGLVADTQYF | TRBD2 | TRBV5-1 | few
CASSWESYNEQFF | NA | TRBV5-1 | few
CASSPRDRAETQYF | TRBD1 | TRBV7-2 | few
CASSYSGEPLPTQYF | NA | TRBV6-6 | many
CASSPGRGRGTDTQYF | TRBD2 | TRBV18 | NA
CAIQPGPQNTGELFF | NA | TRBV10-3 | many
CASSTGTANTGELFF | TRBD1 | TRBV5-1 | NA
CASSWRPTSGANVLTF | NA | TRBV5-1 | NA
CASSHARGLDTQYF | TRBD1 | TRBV2 | few
CASSLVGQSYGYTF | TRBD1 | TRBV28 | many
CASSSSGAVETQYF | NA | TRBV11-1 | NA
CASRRGLAATDTQYF | TRBD2 | TRBV5-4 | NA
CSVWDRANTEAFF | TRBD1 | TRBV29-1 | many
CASSPISTSTDTQYF | NA | TRBV5-5 | few
CASIEDRVYGYTF | TRBD1 | TRBV6-5 | many
CAWSRTSGYNEQFF | TRBD2 | TRBV30 | few
CASSSAGQGTHEQYF | TRBD1 | TRBV28 | few
CASRTHGTGMSYGYTF | TRBD1 | TRBV28 | NA
CSAKTTRGAGTEAFF | NA | TRBV20-1 | NA
CSVRQVPHTEAFF | NA | TRBV29-1 | NA
CASSLAPTSGGADTQYF | TRBD2 | TRBV7-2 | NA
CASRGDRGSGNTIYF | TRBD1 | TRBV6-5 | many
CAWSQLAYEQFF | NA | TRBV30 | NA
CASRDAWSSYEQYF | NA | TRBV2 | many
CASRQGSKNIQYF | NA | TRBV7-2 | NA
CASSFGLATDEQFF | TRBD2 | TRBV5-1 | NA
CASSLMVATNEKLFF | NA | TRBV28 | NA
CASSQGGSNTDTQYF | NA | TRBV3-1 | many
CASSLRTDRFF | NA | TRBV12-3/TRBV12-4 | NA
CASSQDPGGGETQYF | TRBD2 | TRBV4-3 | NA
CASSFINTGELFF | NA | TRBV12-3/TRBV12-4 | many
CSVVFPPGGGTDTQYF | NA | TRBV29-1 | many
CSAREPGAGYTF | NA | TRBV20-1 | many
CASSLLGTGDADTQYF | TRBD1 | TRBV5-1 | few
CASSSSGHATNEKLFF | NA | TRBV5-1 | NA